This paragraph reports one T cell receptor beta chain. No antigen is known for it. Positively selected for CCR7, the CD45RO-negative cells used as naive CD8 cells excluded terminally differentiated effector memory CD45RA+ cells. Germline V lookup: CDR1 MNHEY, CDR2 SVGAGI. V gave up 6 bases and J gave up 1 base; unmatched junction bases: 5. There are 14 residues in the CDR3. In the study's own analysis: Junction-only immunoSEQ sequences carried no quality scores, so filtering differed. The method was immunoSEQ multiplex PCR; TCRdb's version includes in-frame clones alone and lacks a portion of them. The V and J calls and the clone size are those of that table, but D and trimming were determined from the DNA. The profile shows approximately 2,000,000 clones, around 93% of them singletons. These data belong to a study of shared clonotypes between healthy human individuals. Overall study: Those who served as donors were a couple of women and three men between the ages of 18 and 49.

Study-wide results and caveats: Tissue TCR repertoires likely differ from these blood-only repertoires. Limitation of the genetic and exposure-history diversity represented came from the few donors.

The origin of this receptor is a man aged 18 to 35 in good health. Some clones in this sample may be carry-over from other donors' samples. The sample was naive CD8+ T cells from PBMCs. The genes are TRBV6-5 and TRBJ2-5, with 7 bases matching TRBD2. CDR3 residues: CASSKGGVQETQYF. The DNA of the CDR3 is TGTGCCAGCAGCAAGGGAGGGGTCCAAGAGACCCAGTACTTC.